This T cell receptor (beta chain) is drawn from a study of blood T cell repertoires in COVID-19. Study in general: The origin of the acute and convalescent COVID-19 samples was the United States, Italy and Spain. Sources were T cells, B-cell-depleted T cells, or PBMCs; the material itself was cDNA or gDNA.

Original processing methods: Amplification with reference gene primers provided the estimates of nucleated cell counts. TCRdb's copy holds only in-frame clones and misses some; the assay was immunoSEQ multiplex PCR. That table gives V, J and clone size, and the DNA gave D and trimming. The table records 95,000 to 150,000 clones, approximately 70% of them present only once. The CDR3 length is 16 residues. V shed 2 bases, J shed 1 base, and the junction held 4 bases outside the gene matches. Germline V gene lookup returns CDR1 SEHNR and CDR2 FQNEAQ (reference sequence). The chain recombines TRBV7-9 with TRBJ2-3; 9 positions match TRBD2. The sequence derives from a human donor with acute or convalescent COVID-19. The donor label of this sample is uncertain. The sequencing sample was made of peripheral blood. CDR3 sequence reads: CASSLSPSGGTDTQYF. DNA of the CDR3: TGTGCCAGCAGCTTATCCCCTAGCGGGGGCACAGATACGCAGTATTTT. Drawing the rest from reference TRBV7-9 and TRBJ2-3, the complete variable domain is DTGVSQNPRHKITKRGQNVTFRCDPISEHNRLYWYRQTLGQGPEFLTYFQNEAQLEKSRLLSDRFSAERPKGSFSTLEIQRTEQGDSAMYLCASSLSPSGGTDTQYFGPGTRLTVL.